This T cell receptor (beta chain) appears in the sequencing data of a study of blood T cell repertoires in COVID-19. The CDR3 totals 14 residues. CDR1 and CDR2 from the germline V gene are MNHEY and SVGAGI. V shed 5 bases and J shed 3 bases, with 12 bases lying between them. Authors' methods: Reference gene primers were amplified, and this amplification served to estimate nucleated cell counts. Sequencing used immunoSEQ multiplex PCR; TCRdb keeps in-frame clones, though not all of them. V, J and clone size are those of that table, while D and trimming were read from the DNA. The top ten clones hold less than 6% of a sample with about 210,000 clones, around four fifths of them seen once.

The J gene is TRBJ2-3, the V gene TRBV6-5, with a weak D call TRBD2 (5 bases). The sequenced material came from peripheral blood. This clonotype was sampled from a woman in her 70s with COVID-19, enrolled during active disease. This chain's CDR3 is CASSKRLRTDTQYF. Here the CDR3 DNA reads TGTGCCAGCAGTAAGCGGTTAAGGACAGATACGCAGTATTTT.